A selection of T cell receptor beta chains follows, all from one sample in a study of cytomegalovirus exposure and HLA in healthy donors. Sequenced by immunoSEQ multiplex PCR; TCRdb stores in-frame clones only, minus some. Of around 140,000 clones listed, approximately 8.9% are singletons. Material for sequencing was PBMCs. These receptors were taken from a middle-aged woman in good health and CMV-seropositive. CDR3s include the opening cysteine and the closing phenylalanine or tryptophan. A D gene is named only where the DNA matches it firmly. A clone size is listed for some rows: how often the clone was seen (once, few, many), or a class if it is expanded.

clone_size j_call d_call v_call cdr3_nt cdr3_aa
- TRBJ1-1 TRBD1 TRBV18 TGTGCCAGCTCACGGGCCCCGACAGGGTTGGACACTGAAGCTTTCTTT CASSRAPTGLDTEAFF
- TRBJ1-1 - TRBV7-6 TGTGCCAGCAGCTTGGGGCAGAACACTGAAGCTTTCTTT CASSLGQNTEAFF
few TRBJ2-3 - TRBV7-9 TGTGCCAGCACCCACCCACGGGATTTCCAGGATACGCAGTATTTT CASTHPRDFQDTQYF
- TRBJ2-5 TRBD2 TRBV5-1 TGCGCCAGCAGCAAGCGAGTTCGCGGGGGTGAAGAGACCCAGTACTTC CASSKRVRGGEETQYF
- TRBJ2-6 - TRBV5-6 TGTGCCAGCAGCTTGGGTACAGGCCGTTTAAGCTCTGGGGCCAACGTCCTGACTTTC CASSLGTGRLSSGANVLTF
- TRBJ2-5 TRBD1 TRBV6-4 TGTGCCAGCAGCCCCGGACAGGGGCAAGAGACCCAGTACTTC CASSPGQGQETQYF
few TRBJ1-5 - TRBV7-2 TGTGCCAGCAGTCGACAGAGTTCCCAGCCCCAGCATTTT CASSRQSSQPQHF
few TRBJ2-7 TRBD1 TRBV10-3 TGTGCCATCAGTCCCGGGACAGGGAACTACGAGCAGTACTTC CAISPGTGNYEQYF
- TRBJ2-7 TRBD1 TRBV5-6 TGTGCCAGCAGCTGGACAGGGATTAACTCCTACGAGCAGTACTTC CASSWTGINSYEQYF
- TRBJ1-1 - TRBV2 TGTGCCGGCAGTGAAAGAGGCCTCACTGAAGCTTTCTTT CAGSERGLTEAFF
- TRBJ2-5 TRBD2 TRBV7-2 TGTGCCAGCAGGCCTTGGGACGAACTAGCGGGGGGCCAAGAGACCCAGTACTTC CASRPWDELAGGQETQYF
- TRBJ2-4 - TRBV5-6 TGTGCCAGCAGCCCACAGGGAGGGGCCAAAAACATTCAGTACTTC CASSPQGGAKNIQYF
few TRBJ1-1 - TRBV19 TGTGCCAGTAGTATACAGGGTCTCGGCACTGAAGCTTTCTTT CASSIQGLGTEAFF
- TRBJ1-1 - TRBV20-1 TGCAGTGGCCAGATGAACACTGAAGCTTTCTTT CSGQMNTEAFF
few TRBJ1-5 TRBD1 TRBV2 TGTGCCAGCATGGCAGGGGGCTTTAGTCAGCCCCAGCATTTT CASMAGGFSQPQHF
- TRBJ1-5 - TRBV6-1 TGTGCCAGCAGTGACAGGATGAATCAGCCCCAGCATTTT CASSDRMNQPQHF
- TRBJ2-2 - TRBV9 TGTGCCAGCAGCGCGCGCCTTCTCAGGGTCGGCACCGGGGAGCTGTTTTTT CASSARLLRVGTGELFF
few TRBJ2-7 TRBD1 TRBV29-1 TGCAGCGCCTGGGACAGCTCCTACGAGCAGTACTTC CSAWDSSYEQYF
- TRBJ2-3 TRBD2 TRBV7-3 TGTGCCAGCAGCGATAGCGGGGCCCGCACAGATACGCAGTATTTT CASSDSGARTDTQYF
- TRBJ2-3 - TRBV10-2 TGCGCCAGCAGCCAACCGGGACTTCGCACAGATACGCAGTATTTT CASSQPGLRTDTQYF
many TRBJ1-5 TRBD1 TRBV10-1 TGCGCCAGCAGTGAAAAAGGCGGACAGGGTACCAATCAGCCCCAGCATTTT CASSEKGGQGTNQPQHF
- TRBJ2-7 - TRBV5-1 TGCGCCAGCAGCTTGCAGGGATCCTACGAGCAGTACTTC CASSLQGSYEQYF
- TRBJ1-2 TRBD1 TRBV7-2 TGTGCCAGCAGCCCCCGGACAGGGAACTATGGCTACACCTTC CASSPRTGNYGYTF
- TRBJ2-3 - TRBV5-4 TGTGCCAGCAGCTTGTTGACAGGACACACAGATACGCAGTATTTT CASSLLTGHTDTQYF
few TRBJ1-5 - TRBV19 TGTGCCAGTAGAAATCCGGGGCAGCCCCAGCATTTT CASRNPGQPQHF
- TRBJ2-7 TRBD1 TRBV6-5 TGTGCCAGCAGTTACCAGGGGGCCTACGAGCAGTACTTC CASSYQGAYEQYF
few TRBJ1-6 TRBD1 TRBV2 TGTGCCAGCAGTACAGGGGCCGCTAATTCACCCCTCCACTTT CASSTGAANSPLHF
few TRBJ2-1 - TRBV9 TGTGCCAGCAGCGTAGCGGGGTTGAATGAGCAGTTCTTC CASSVAGLNEQFF
few TRBJ1-1 - TRBV4-3 TGCGCCAGCAGCCTGCTCCCGGGGGGGACTGAAGCTTTCTTT CASSLLPGGTEAFF
few TRBJ2-5 - TRBV20-1 TGCAGTCTACAGGCTGGGGAGACCCAGTACTTC CSLQAGETQYF
- TRBJ1-1 - TRBV5-5 TGTGCCAGCAGCTTGGTGGGGGGGGCGAACACTGAAGCTTTCTTT CASSLVGGANTEAFF
- TRBJ1-5 TRBD1 TRBV27 TGTGCCAGCAGTTTAACCGGGACAGGGTTTTCGCAGCCCCAGCATTTT CASSLTGTGFSQPQHF
few TRBJ2-7 - TRBV6-5 TGTGCCAGCAGTTACCAGAAGAAGCAGTACTTC CASSYQKKQYF
few TRBJ2-5 - TRBV25-1 TGTGCCAGCAGTGAATCTGCGACAGCCCTCCAAGAGACCCAGTACTTC CASSESATALQETQYF
few TRBJ2-1 TRBD1 TRBV7-9 TGTGCCAGCAGCTTAGGTCAGGGGGAATTTGTAGATGAGCAGTTCTTC CASSLGQGEFVDEQFF